The 27 T cell receptor beta chains in this list originate from one sample, sequenced in a study of a mutant IDH1 vaccine in newly diagnosed glioma. The table came from immunoSEQ multiplex PCR; TCRdb's copy has only in-frame clones and leaves some out. The table records about 60,000 clones, roughly four fifths of them present only once. The sample's time point: week 47, end of study. Each dose of the vaccine consisted of 300 ug of mutant IDH1 20-mer peptide, with topical imiquimod. These receptors lack a known antigen. The sample consisted of PBMCs, taken from a glioma patient whose treatment included an IDH1 peptide vaccine. All receptors derive from a woman in her forties or fifties with glioma.

The V call is TRBV5-4, the J call TRBJ2-7; D not resolved. V gave up 4 bases and J gave up 3 bases, with 8 bases separating them. Germline-derived CDR1 and CDR2 are SGHNT and YYREEE (reference sequence). The CDR3 covers 12 residues. The DNA of the CDR3 is TGTGCCAGCAGCCGCGACGGCTACGAGCAGTACTTC. This encodes CASSRDGYEQYF.

This chain joins TRBV7-3 and TRBJ2-1; tentatively, D is TRBD1 (6 bases). V gave up 4 bases and J gave up 1 base, with 11 bases separating them. The CDR3 runs 15 residues. Germline loops: CDR1 SGHTA, CDR2 FQGTGA. The CDR3 sequence is CASSSTGQSYNEQFF. The CDR3, as DNA: TGTGCCAGCAGCTCTACGGGACAATCCTACAATGAGCAGTTCTTC.

The chain combines TRBV5-8 with TRBJ2-7; D is unclear. The V end lost 0 bases, the J end lost 3 bases, and 10 bases lay between the germline ends. The CDR3 is 14 residues long. From germline, CDR1 is SGHTS and CDR2 YDEGEE. CDR3 nucleotide sequence: TGTGCCAGCAGCTTGGGTGGGTCCGACTACGAGCAGTACTTC. Translation gives CASSLGGSDYEQYF.

CDR3 amino acids: CASSPGPPQETQYF. CDR3 nucleotide sequence: TGTGCCAGCAGCCCGGGGCCGCCACAAGAGACCCAGTACTTC. V and J are TRBV5-4 and TRBJ2-5; D is possibly TRBD1 or TRBD2 (5 bases each). The CDR3 is made up of 14 amino acids. The V and J ends lost 4 bases and 2 bases respectively, with 12 bases between them. Per the germline V gene, CDR1 is SGHNT and CDR2 is YYREEE (reference sequence).

This clone came up once. This rearrangement joins TRBV19 to TRBJ1-3, with a possible D match to TRBD1 (5 bases). Germline CDR1 LNHDA, CDR2 SQIVND (reference sequence). CDR3 length equals 15 residues. The germline V and J ends were trimmed by 6 bases and 2 bases, with 14 bases remaining between them. The CDR3 coding sequence is TGTGCCAGTAGGGGGCGATTAGGCGCTGGAAACACCATATATTTT. It encodes CASRGRLGAGNTIYF.

The rearrangement uses TRBV12-5 and TRBJ2-6; 7 nucleotides line up with TRBD1. Trimming took 6 bases from V and 1 from J; bases not matched to a gene: 3. CDR1 is LGHNT, CDR2 FRNRAP, per germline. The CDR3 is 15 residues long. In DNA form, the CDR3 reads TGTGCTAGTGGCCCGGGACAGTCTGGGGCCAACGTCCTGACTTTC. Translation: CASGPGQSGANVLTF.

This chain links TRBV19 with TRBJ1-1; D may be TRBD1 (5 bases). This CDR3 has 14 amino acids. Germline CDR1 is LNHDA and CDR2 is SQIVND (reference sequence). Trimming removed 8 bases from V and 4 bases from J, with 17 bases in between. The CDR3, as DNA: TGTGCCAGTTGCGCGGAGGGGTTGGGCACTGAAGCTTTCTTT. This translates into CASCAEGLGTEAFF.

J is TRBJ1-2 and V is TRBV14; TRBD1 matches 9 bases. The CDR3 extends over 13 amino acids. V dropped 4 bases and J dropped 8; count of bases not matched to a gene: 5. Germline V gene lookup returns CDR1 SGHDN and CDR2 FVKESK. DNA for the CDR3: TGTGCCAGCAGCCGAAACAGGGGGCAGGGCTACACCTTC. Translating gives CASSRNRGQGYTF.

The chain couples TRBV7-9 to TRBJ2-1; TRBD2 matches at 8 bases. V lost 3 bases to trimming and J lost 2 bases; unmatched junction nucleotides: 12. The CDR3 extends over 18 amino acids. Germline lookup yields CDR1 SEHNR and CDR2 FQNEAQ (reference sequence). Here the CDR3 DNA reads TGTGCCAGCAGCTTGGGTAGCGGGGCGATCCTAACCTACAATGAGCAGTTCTTC. Translated, it gives CASSLGSGAILTYNEQFF.

This rearrangement joins TRBV14 to TRBJ1-4; D is undetermined. V was cut by 1 base and J by 5 bases, with 14 bases left in between. The CDR3 covers 16 residues. Looked up from germline, CDR1 is SGHDN and CDR2 is FVKESK. The chain's CDR3 is CASSQVKVIGNEKLFF. The CDR3 DNA sequence: TGTGCCAGCAGCCAAGTAAAAGTGATCGGCAATGAAAAACTGTTTTTT.

This sequence joins TRBV9 and TRBJ1-6; a possible D gene is TRBD1 (5 bases). Germline V lookup: CDR1 SGDLS, CDR2 YYNGEE. The length of the CDR3 is 15 residues. V was shortened by 3 bases and J by 6 bases, with 13 bases between the two germline ends. The DNA for the CDR3 is TGTGCCAGCAGCGCGGGGGGTACGAGTAATTCACCCCTCCACTTT. Amino acid sequence: CASSAGGTSNSPLHF.

V usage is TRBV18 and J usage is TRBJ1-2; 7 bases align to TRBD1. Germline lookup yields CDR1 KGHSH and CDR2 LQKENI. V was pared by 3 bases and J by 8 bases, with 9 bases of the junction left unmatched. The CDR3 totals 14 residues. Written as DNA, the CDR3 is TGTGCCAGCTCACCCGGGACAGAAGGATACGGCTACACCTTC. Translated, it gives CASSPGTEGYGYTF.

The rearrangement uses TRBV5-1 and TRBJ2-2, with D maybe TRBD1 (6 bases). CDR3 length: 15 amino acids. The germline V and J ends were trimmed by 0 bases and 1 base, with 7 bases remaining between them. CDR1 is SGHRS, CDR2 YFSETQ, per germline. The CDR3 region has the DNA TGCGCCAGCAGCTTGGTACAGGGGAACACCGGGGAGCTGTTTTTT. This codes for CASSLVQGNTGELFF.

V usage is TRBV19 and J usage is TRBJ1-2; TRBD1 agrees at 10 bases. The CDR3 has 19 amino acids. Germline V gives CDR1 LNHDA, CDR2 SQIVND (reference sequence). After removal of 3 bases from V and 4 bases from J, the junction contained 17 bases not matched to a gene. CDR3 protein: CASSMTPPGTGVFGYGYTF. As DNA, the CDR3 is TGTGCCAGTAGTATGACCCCTCCCGGGACAGGGGTCTTCGGCTATGGCTACACCTTC.

The V gene is TRBV7-9, the J gene TRBJ1-5; TRBD1 agrees at 9 bases. V lost 4 bases and J lost 0; bases outside the gene matches: 7. This CDR3 is built from 17 residues. CDR1 and CDR2 from the germline V gene are SEHNR and FQNEAQ (reference sequence). The CDR3 sequence: CASSSGTGLVSNQPQHF. In DNA form, the CDR3 reads TGTGCCAGCAGCTCCGGGACAGGGCTGGTTAGCAATCAGCCCCAGCATTTT.

The V and J genes are TRBV7-2 and TRBJ1-1; no definite D call. V was shortened by 4 bases and J by 0 bases, with 12 bases between the two germline ends. Germline CDR1 reads SGHTA; CDR2 reads FQGNSA. This CDR3 spans 15 amino acids. The CDR3 spells CASSSGIGMNTEAFF. CDR3 sequence (DNA): TGTGCCAGCAGCTCGGGCATCGGAATGAACACTGAAGCTTTCTTT.

This clone was seen a few times. The chain is built from TRBV19 and TRBJ1-1, with 10 bases aligning to TRBD1. This CDR3 spans 14 amino acids. Trimming removed 5 bases from V and 6 bases from J; junction bases left unmatched: 6. The germline CDR1 and CDR2 sequences are LNHDA and SQIVND (reference sequence). CDR3 loop: CASSSSDRGPEAFF. Here the CDR3 DNA reads TGTGCCAGTAGTTCATCCGACAGGGGGCCTGAAGCTTTCTTT. Based on the CDR3 plus reference TRBV19 and TRBJ1-1, the full variable domain is DGGITQSPKYLFRKEGQNVTLSCEQNLNHDAMYWYRQDPGQGLRLIYYSQIVNDFQKGDIAEGYSVSREKKESFPLTVTSAQKNPTAFYLCASSSSDRGPEAFFGQGTRLTVV.

The chain couples TRBV30 to TRBJ1-3, with D uncertain. The V end was cut by 1 base, the J end by 2 bases, with 9 bases between. CDR3 size: 14 residues. The germline V gene encodes CDR1 GTSNPN and CDR2 SVGIG (reference sequence). The CDR3 is CAWSGGSPGNTIYF. The CDR3 DNA is TGTGCCTGGAGTGGGGGTTCACCTGGAAACACCATATATTTT.

The chain uses TRBV9 and TRBJ2-3; 7 bases align to TRBD2. The germline V gene has CDR1 SGDLS and CDR2 YYNGEE. The length of the CDR3 is 16 residues. V lost 2 bases and J lost 0; bases outside the gene matches: 6. CDR3 residues: CASSVGRVASTDTQYF. Here the CDR3 DNA reads TGTGCCAGCAGCGTGGGGAGGGTGGCTAGCACAGATACGCAGTATTTT.

This sequence joins TRBV9 and TRBJ1-5; 7 bases fit TRBD1. Per germline, CDR1 SGDLS and CDR2 YYNGEE. This CDR3 spans 14 amino acids. The ends lost 4 bases at V and 5 bases at J; junction bases unmatched: 6. CDR3 DNA: TGTGCCAGCAGCCTTACAGGGGAAGATCAGCCCCAGCATTTT. Encoded protein: CASSLTGEDQPQHF.

This clone was counted a single time. V is TRBV4-1 and J is TRBJ2-7; D may be TRBD1 (6 bases). V dropped 0 bases and J dropped 4 bases, with 16 bases sitting between them. From germline, CDR1 is MGHRA and CDR2 YSYEKL. The CDR3 extends over 16 amino acids. CDR3 in DNA: TGCGCCAGCAGCCAAGAGGGACAATCCAAAACTTACGAGCAGTACTTC. This encodes CASSQEGQSKTYEQYF.

J is TRBJ2-3 and V is TRBV6-5; 8 nucleotides match TRBD1. The length of the CDR3 is 14 residues. V lost 5 bases, J lost 4 bases, and 5 bases stayed unmatched. The germline V gene encodes CDR1 MNHEY and CDR2 SVGAGI. As DNA, the CDR3 is TGTGCCAGCAGTATAGGACAGGGTTCAGATACGCAGTATTTT. Translating gives CASSIGQGSDTQYF.

The chain is built from TRBV7-9 and TRBJ1-2; D perhaps matches TRBD1 (6 bases). Trimming cost V 5 bases and J 8 bases, with 15 bases left between them. Per the germline V gene, CDR1 is SEHNR and CDR2 is FQNEAQ (reference sequence). This CDR3 spans 13 amino acids. The CDR3 loop is CASSVGAGVGYTF. In nucleotides, the CDR3 is TGTGCCAGCAGCGTTGGGGCAGGGGTGGGCTACACCTTC.

This clone turned up a few times. V is TRBV6-5 and J is TRBJ2-7; 7 nucleotides match TRBD2. The trim removed 7 bases at V and 7 bases at J, leaving 7 bases unmatched. CDR3 size: 12 residues. The germline V gene encodes CDR1 MNHEY and CDR2 SVGAGI. This CDR3 is CASTERDGEQYF. The CDR3 DNA is TGTGCCAGCACAGAGCGGGACGGAGAGCAGTACTTC.

The J gene is TRBJ1-1, the V gene TRBV5-1; D gene uncertain. Germline lookup yields CDR1 SGHRS and CDR2 YFSETQ. The CDR3 contains 13 residues. Deletions cut 4 bases from V and 0 bases from J, with 7 bases between. The CDR3: CASSLALNTEAFF. The CDR3 nucleotides read TGCGCCAGCAGCCTCGCCCTGAACACTGAAGCTTTCTTT.

CDR3 DNA: TGTGCCAGCAGGCCGTTCGGGACTGAAGCTTTCTTT. This translates into CASRPFGTEAFF. The chain joins TRBV7-6 to TRBJ1-1; the D is unclear. CDR1 is SGHVS, CDR2 FNYEAQ, per germline. The CDR3 extends over 12 amino acids. Trimming pared 6 bases from V and 5 bases from J, leaving 10 bases between.

The chain is built from TRBV5-6 and TRBJ2-7; perhaps TRBD2 as D (8 bases). The germline V and J ends were trimmed by 1 base and 3 bases, with 14 bases remaining between them. Germline CDR1 reads SGHDT; CDR2 reads YYEEEE. The length of the CDR3 is 15 residues. The CDR3 is CASSLTGGTVYEQYF. The CDR3 DNA is TGTGCCAGCAGCTTGACGGGAGGGACAGTCTACGAGCAGTACTTC.